Following are 16 T cell receptor beta chains from one sample sequenced in a study of T cell responses to AZD1222 COVID-19 vaccine. Here immunoSEQ multiplex PCR was the method, and the copy in TCRdb shows in-frame clones only, minus some. The sample lists about 120,000 clones, 88% occurring once. This specimen consisted of peripheral blood, obtained on day 0 of AZD1222 vaccination. Receptors originate from an adult in good health.

For the CDR3, the DNA is TGTGCCAGCAGCCAATCCCAGGTAGAGCAGTACTTC. Its protein product is CASSQSQVEQYF. The V call is TRBV14, the J call TRBJ2-7; D gene ambiguous. V dropped 2 bases and J dropped 7 bases, with 9 bases sitting between them. CDR3 size: 12 residues. CDR1 is SGHDN, CDR2 FVKESK, per germline. The variable domain in full, completed from reference TRBV14 and TRBJ2-7, reads EAGVTQFPSHSVIEKGQTVTLRCDPISGHDNLYWYRRVMGKEIKFLLHFVKESKQDESGMPNNRFLAERTGGTYSTLKVQPAELEDSGVYFCASSQSQVEQYFGPGTRLTVT.

This rearrangement joins TRBV7-2 to TRBJ2-1, with D hard to call. Trimming removed 1 base at V and 3 bases at J, with 13 bases between. The CDR3 has 16 residues. The V gene's germline CDR1 is SGHTA and CDR2 FQGNSA. The CDR3 nucleotides read TGTGCCAGCAGCTTAGGGTATAGCCTCCGCTACAATGAGCAGTTCTTC. This translates into CASSLGYSLRYNEQFF. Looking up the rest from reference TRBV7-2 and TRBJ2-1 gives the full variable domain: GAGVSQSPSNKVTEKGKDVELRCDPISGHTALYWYRQSLGQGLEFLIYFQGNSAPDKSGLPSDRFSAERTGGSVSTLTIQRTQQEDSAVYLCASSLGYSLRYNEQFFGPGTRLTVL.

V usage is TRBV2 and J usage is TRBJ1-5; possibly TRBD1 for D (5 bases). Trimming removed 1 base from V and 5 bases from J, with 15 bases in between. This CDR3 comprises 16 residues. Germline CDR1 is SNHLY and CDR2 is FYNNEI. The CDR3 reads CASSEGGRREDQPQHF. CDR3 nucleotide sequence: TGTGCCAGCAGTGAAGGGGGCCGGCGGGAGGATCAGCCCCAGCATTTT.

The V gene is TRBV11-2, the J gene TRBJ2-7; no clear D. This CDR3 is built from 14 residues. From germline, CDR1 is SGHAT and CDR2 FQNNGV. The V and J ends lost 5 bases and 0 bases respectively, with 11 bases between them. The CDR3 DNA sequence: TGTGCCAGCAGCCGAACGACGAACTCCTACGAGCAGTACTTC. This sequence encodes CASSRTTNSYEQYF.

This chain connects TRBV6-4 to TRBJ1-1, with D possibly being TRBD1 (5 bases). The V end lost 6 bases, the J end lost 4 bases, and 15 bases lay between the germline ends. Per germline, CDR1 MRHNA and CDR2 SNTAGT. The CDR3 length is 14 residues. CDR3 loop: CASSPGEGVTEAFF. The DNA of the CDR3 is TGTGCCAGCAGCCCGGGGGAGGGTGTCACTGAAGCTTTCTTT.

This clone was seen a single time. The CDR3, as DNA: TGTGCCAGCAGCACCCGGTGGGGGAGGGATGGCTACACCTTC. This codes for CASSTRWGRDGYTF. J is TRBJ1-2 and V is TRBV7-2; a weak D match, TRBD1 (5 bases). CDR1 is SGHTA, CDR2 FQGNSA, per germline. This CDR3 spans 14 amino acids. Trimming removed 5 bases at V and 6 bases at J, with 16 bases between. Variable domain in full (rest from reference TRBV7-2 and TRBJ1-2): GAGVSQSPSNKVTEKGKDVELRCDPISGHTALYWYRQSLGQGLEFLIYFQGNSAPDKSGLPSDRFSAERTGGSVSTLTIQRTQQEDSAVYLCASSTRWGRDGYTFGSGTRLTVV.

V and J are TRBV27 and TRBJ2-7; 9 bases map to TRBD1. The CDR3 extends over 15 amino acids. The V gene end was trimmed by 6 bases and the J gene end by 4 bases; junction bases not matched to a gene: 10. Germline loops: CDR1 MNHEY, CDR2 SMNVEV (reference sequence). CDR3 protein: CASSQKRDRVYEQYF. In DNA, the CDR3 is TGTGCCAGCAGCCAGAAACGGGACAGGGTATACGAGCAGTACTTC.

The chain combines TRBV7-9 with TRBJ2-7; D is possibly TRBD1 (6 bases). CDR3 length: 14 amino acids. Per the germline V gene, CDR1 is SEHNR and CDR2 is FQNEAQ (reference sequence). Trimming stripped 4 bases from V and 5 bases from J, with 15 bases between. The CDR3 loop reads CASSSTGYLDEQYF. The CDR3 DNA reads as TGTGCCAGCAGCTCAACAGGGTATTTGGACGAGCAGTACTTC.

The V and J genes are TRBV2 and TRBJ1-5; a possible D gene is TRBD1 (5 bases). Germline lookup yields CDR1 SNHLY and CDR2 FYNNEI. CDR3 length: 13 amino acids. V lost 6 bases to trimming and J lost 2 bases, with 8 bases between them. The CDR3 loop reads CASRGDGNQPQHF. The CDR3 region has the DNA TGTGCCAGCAGGGGGGATGGCAATCAGCCCCAGCATTTT.

The gene calls are TRBV29-1 and TRBJ1-2; TRBD1 aligns across 8 bases. The CDR3 extends over 12 amino acids. CDR1 is SQVTM and CDR2 is ANQGSEA in the germline V gene. After removal of 8 bases from V and 4 bases from J, the junction contained 6 bases not matched to a gene. CDR3 bases: TGCAGCTTCGTACAGGGGGGCTATGGCTACACCTTC. Protein: CSFVQGGYGYTF.

This clone was observed a few times. V usage is TRBV7-8 and J usage is TRBJ1-3; 7 bases match TRBD1. The V segment lost 5 bases and the J segment 1 base; nucleotides outside the gene matches: 14. This CDR3 contains 18 residues. Looked up from germline, CDR1 is SGHVS and CDR2 is FQNEAQ. CDR3 DNA sequence: TGTGCCAGCAGCCGTAACCCGGGACAGACTATGTCTGGAAACACCATATATTTT. It translates to CASSRNPGQTMSGNTIYF.

V gene TRBV5-1 combines with J gene TRBJ2-7, with 8 bases identical to TRBD2. The junction had 3 bases not matched to a gene; V was cut back by 0 bases and J by 7 bases. The germline CDR1 and CDR2 sequences are SGHRS and YFSETQ. The length of the CDR3 is 13 residues. CDR3 nucleotide sequence: TGCGCCAGCAGCTTGGGGCTAGCGGGTGAGCAGTACTTC. Residues: CASSLGLAGEQYF.

The CDR3, as DNA: TGTGCCAGCAGCTTAGATAATGAAAAACTGTTTTTT. As protein: CASSLDNEKLFF. J is TRBJ1-4 and V is TRBV11-3; the D is unclear. Trimming left V 0 bases short and J 4 bases short, with 0 bases between. This CDR3 spans 12 amino acids. The germline gives CDR1 SGHNT, CDR2 YENEEA.

The V gene is TRBV7-9, the J gene TRBJ1-5; D may be TRBD1 (5 bases). The ends were cut back, 1 base at V and 4 bases at J, with 8 bases in the middle. Per the germline V gene, CDR1 is SEHNR and CDR2 is FQNEAQ (reference sequence). The CDR3 is 14 amino acids. The CDR3 nucleotides read TGTGCCAGCAGCTTAGGGGGGAATAATCAGCCCCAGCATTTT. Translated: CASSLGGNNQPQHF.

The rearrangement links TRBV5-6 to TRBJ2-3; TRBD2 agrees at 9 bases. The CDR3 runs 18 residues. Germline V gene lookup returns CDR1 SGHDT and CDR2 YYEEEE. The junction had 15 bases not matched to a gene; V was cut back by 4 bases and J by 3 bases. The CDR3 protein is CASSTSPAGGPKTDTQYF. DNA for the CDR3: TGTGCCAGCAGCACGTCCCCCGCGGGGGGGCCTAAAACAGATACGCAGTATTTT.

The chain combines TRBV6-6 with TRBJ2-7; TRBD1 agrees at 7 bases. Germline assignment: CDR1 MNHNY and CDR2 SVGAGI (reference sequence). V lost 6 bases and J lost 2; bases outside the gene matches: 16. The CDR3 is 17 amino acids. In DNA, the CDR3 is TGTGCCAGCAGCCGAAGCAGTAATACAGGGGCCCCCTACGAGCAGTACTTC. It codes for CASSRSSNTGAPYEQYF.